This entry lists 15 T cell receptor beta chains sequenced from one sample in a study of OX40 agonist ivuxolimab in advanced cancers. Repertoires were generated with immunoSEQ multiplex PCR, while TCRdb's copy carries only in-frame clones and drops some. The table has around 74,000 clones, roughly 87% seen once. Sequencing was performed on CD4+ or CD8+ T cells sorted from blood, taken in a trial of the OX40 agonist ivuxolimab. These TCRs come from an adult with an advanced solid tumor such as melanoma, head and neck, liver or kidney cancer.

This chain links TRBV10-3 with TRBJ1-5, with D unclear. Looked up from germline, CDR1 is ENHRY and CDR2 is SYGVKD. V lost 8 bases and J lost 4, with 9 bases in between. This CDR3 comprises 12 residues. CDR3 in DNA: TGTGCCATCGGCCGAAATAATCAGCCCCAGCATTTT. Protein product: CAIGRNNQPQHF.

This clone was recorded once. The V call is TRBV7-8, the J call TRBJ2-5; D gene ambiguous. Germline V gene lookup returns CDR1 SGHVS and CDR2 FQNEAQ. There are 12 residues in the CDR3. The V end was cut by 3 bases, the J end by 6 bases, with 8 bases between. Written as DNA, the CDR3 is TGTGCCAGCAGCTTCGACCCCCAGACCCAGTACTTC. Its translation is CASSFDPQTQYF.

The chain's CDR3 is CAWSAQVETEAFF. CDR3 DNA: TGTGCCTGGAGTGCACAGGTGGAAACTGAAGCTTTCTTT. The J gene is TRBJ1-1, the V gene TRBV30, with D maybe TRBD1 (5 bases). The CDR3 covers 13 residues. In germline, CDR1 is GTSNPN, CDR2 SVGIG (reference sequence). Trimming removed 1 base at V and 5 bases at J, with 11 bases between.

CDR3 nucleotides: TGTGCCAGCAGCTTAGCCCGGACAGGGGCGGGCGAGCAGTACTTC. Translating it yields CASSLARTGAGEQYF. The rearrangement links TRBV7-6 to TRBJ2-7; 9 nucleotides align to TRBD1. This CDR3 is 15 amino acids long. Germline V gives CDR1 SGHVS, CDR2 FNYEAQ. Trimming removed 0 bases from V and 6 bases from J; junction bases left unmatched: 6.

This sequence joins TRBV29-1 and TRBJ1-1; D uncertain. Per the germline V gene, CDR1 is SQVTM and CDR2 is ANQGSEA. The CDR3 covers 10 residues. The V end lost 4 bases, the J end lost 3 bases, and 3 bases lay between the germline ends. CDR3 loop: CSVVDTEAFF. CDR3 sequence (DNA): TGCAGCGTTGTAGACACTGAAGCTTTCTTT.

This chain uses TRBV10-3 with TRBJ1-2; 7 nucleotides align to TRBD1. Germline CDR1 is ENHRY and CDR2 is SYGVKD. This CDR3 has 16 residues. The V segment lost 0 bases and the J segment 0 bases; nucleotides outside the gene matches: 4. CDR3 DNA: TGTGCCATCAGTGAGTCCCCAGGGGGTTCTAACTATGGCTACACCTTC. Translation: CAISESPGGSNYGYTF.

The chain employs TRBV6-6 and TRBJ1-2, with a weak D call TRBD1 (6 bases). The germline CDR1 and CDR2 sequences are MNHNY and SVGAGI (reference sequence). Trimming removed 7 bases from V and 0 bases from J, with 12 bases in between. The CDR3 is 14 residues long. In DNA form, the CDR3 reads TGTGCCAGCACCAAGGGGGAGACTAACTATGGCTACACCTTC. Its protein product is CASTKGETNYGYTF.

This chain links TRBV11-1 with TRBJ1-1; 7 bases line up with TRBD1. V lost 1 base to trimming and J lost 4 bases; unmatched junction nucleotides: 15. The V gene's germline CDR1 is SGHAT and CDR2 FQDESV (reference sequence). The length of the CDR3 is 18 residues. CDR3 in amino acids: CASSLVTPVGGGSTEAFF. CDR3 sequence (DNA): TGTGCCAGCAGCTTAGTGACCCCTGTAGGGGGCGGAAGCACTGAAGCTTTCTTT. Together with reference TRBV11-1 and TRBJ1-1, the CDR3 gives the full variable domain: EAEVAQSPRYKITEKSQAVAFWCDPISGHATLYWYRQILGQGPELLVQFQDESVVDDSQLPKDRFSAERLKGVDSTLKIQPAELGDSAMYLCASSLVTPVGGGSTEAFFGQGTRLTVV.

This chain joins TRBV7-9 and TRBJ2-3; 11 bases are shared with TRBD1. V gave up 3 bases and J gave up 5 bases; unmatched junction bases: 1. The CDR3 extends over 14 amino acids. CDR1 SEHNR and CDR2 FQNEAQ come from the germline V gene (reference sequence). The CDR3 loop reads CASSFGTGGDTQYF. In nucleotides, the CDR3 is TGTGCCAGCAGCTTCGGGACAGGGGGAGATACGCAGTATTTT.

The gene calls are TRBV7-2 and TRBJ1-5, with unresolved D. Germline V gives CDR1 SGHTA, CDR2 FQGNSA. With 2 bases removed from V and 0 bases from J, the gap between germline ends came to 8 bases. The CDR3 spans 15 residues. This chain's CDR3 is CASSLMRNSNQPQHF. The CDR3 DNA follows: TGTGCCAGCAGCTTAATGAGGAATAGCAATCAGCCCCAGCATTTT.

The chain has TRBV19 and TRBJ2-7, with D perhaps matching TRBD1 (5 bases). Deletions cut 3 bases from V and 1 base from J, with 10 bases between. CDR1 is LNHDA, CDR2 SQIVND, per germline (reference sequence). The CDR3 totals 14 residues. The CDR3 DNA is TGTGCCAGTAGTATTCGGTCAGGGTCCTACGAGCAGTACTTC. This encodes CASSIRSGSYEQYF.

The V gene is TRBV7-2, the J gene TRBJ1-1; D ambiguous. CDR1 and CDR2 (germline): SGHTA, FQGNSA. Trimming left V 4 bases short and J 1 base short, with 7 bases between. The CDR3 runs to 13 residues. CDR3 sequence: CASSSGPNTEAFF. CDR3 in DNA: TGTGCCAGCAGCTCGGGCCCGAACACTGAAGCTTTCTTT.

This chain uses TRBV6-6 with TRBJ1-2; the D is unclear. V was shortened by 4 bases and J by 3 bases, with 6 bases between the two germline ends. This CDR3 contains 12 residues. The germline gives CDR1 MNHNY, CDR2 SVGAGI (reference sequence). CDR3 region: CASSWTDYGYTF. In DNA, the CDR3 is TGTGCCAGCAGTTGGACGGACTATGGCTACACCTTC.

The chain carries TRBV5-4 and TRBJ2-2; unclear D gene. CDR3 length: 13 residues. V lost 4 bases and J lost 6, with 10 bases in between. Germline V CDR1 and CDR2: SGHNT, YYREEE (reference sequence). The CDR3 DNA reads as TGTGCCAGCAGCCTTTACGGGTCCGGGGAGCTGTTTTTT. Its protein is CASSLYGSGELFF. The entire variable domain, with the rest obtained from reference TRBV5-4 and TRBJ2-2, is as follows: ETGVTQSPTHLIKTRGQQVTLRCSSQSGHNTVSWYQQALGQGPQFIFQYYREEENGRGNFPPRFSGLQFPNYSSELNVNALELDDSALYLCASSLYGSGELFFGEGSRLTVL.

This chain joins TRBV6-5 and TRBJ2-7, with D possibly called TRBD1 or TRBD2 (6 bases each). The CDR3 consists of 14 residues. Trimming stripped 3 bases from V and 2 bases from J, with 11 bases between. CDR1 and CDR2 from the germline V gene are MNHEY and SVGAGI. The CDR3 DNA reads TGTGCCAGCAGTTATACCGGGGGCACCTACGAGCAGTACTTC. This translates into CASSYTGGTYEQYF.